Below are 30 T cell receptor beta chains sequenced from a single sample in a study of T cells after yellow fever vaccination. MiXCR, run by TCRdb on the 5' RACE reads, gives a single entry per CDR3 protein. Seen here are roughly 330,000 distinct CDR3 sequences, approximately 4.2% observed once, and the top ten hold more than 20%. This sample comprised PBMCs, obtained 5 days after the yellow fever booster vaccination. These TCRs come from a man between 18 and 35 years old who received the YFV17D yellow fever vaccine.

This clonotype was seen repeatedly, ten times or more. The CDR3 reads CASSQANLAGADEQFF. The DNA for the CDR3 is TGTGCCAGCAGCCAAGCGAACCTAGCGGGGGCGGATGAGCAGTTCTTC. The J gene is TRBJ2-1, the V gene TRBV3-1, with TRBD2 identical over 10 bases. The V and J ends lost 1 base and 8 bases, in that order; junction bases with no gene match: 8. This CDR3 is built from 16 residues. Germline values: CDR1 LGHDT, CDR2 YNNKEL (reference sequence).

This clonotype was counted a few times. This chain uses TRBV6-5 with TRBJ2-3, with a tentative D call TRBD2 (5 bases). The CDR3 loop spans 16 amino acids. Germline loops: CDR1 MNHEY, CDR2 SVGAGI. Trimming cost V 0 bases and J 1 base, with 11 bases left between them. The CDR3 region has the DNA TGTGCCAGCAGTTACTCCGGACTGTTCGGCACAGATACGCAGTATTTT. Translated, it gives CASSYSGLFGTDTQYF.

The V and J genes are TRBV30 and TRBJ2-6, with TRBD1 as a possible D gene (5 bases). This CDR3 contains 16 residues. V dropped 1 base and J dropped 0 bases, with 10 bases sitting between them. Germline CDR1 is GTSNPN and CDR2 is SVGIG (reference sequence). The CDR3 spells CAWSATVYSGANVLTF. The CDR3 region has the DNA TGTGCCTGGAGTGCGACAGTTTACTCTGGGGCCAACGTCCTGACTTTC.

By proportion, this clonotype is medium-sized (0.01 to 0.1%). The chain carries TRBV20-1 and TRBJ2-1, with 7 nucleotides matching TRBD2. After removal of 6 bases from V and 4 bases from J, the junction contained 9 bases not matched to a gene. Germline-derived CDR1 and CDR2 are DFQATT and SNEGSKA (reference sequence). The CDR3 contains 14 residues. Here the CDR3 reads CSAKNSGGYNEQFF. The CDR3 DNA is TGCAGTGCCAAGAACTCGGGGGGATACAATGAGCAGTTCTTC.

This chain links TRBV20-1 with TRBJ2-5, with TRBD2 matching over 12 bases. The CDR3 has 16 residues. The V gene end was trimmed by 2 bases and the J gene end by 2 bases; junction bases not matched to a gene: 6. The germline CDR1 and CDR2 sequences are DFQATT and SNEGSKA (reference sequence). As DNA, the CDR3 is TGCAGTGCTAGAAGCCCACTAGCGGGGGGACAAGAGACCCAGTACTTC. Encoded protein: CSARSPLAGGQETQYF.

The V and J genes are TRBV12-3 or TRBV12-4 and TRBJ2-5, with D unresolved. This CDR3 region has 14 residues. Trimming took off 6 bases at V and 4 bases at J, with 15 bases between the two ends. In DNA, the CDR3 is TGTGCCAGCAGCCCGACGGCGGTTCGAGAGACCCAGTACTTC. This translates into CASSPTAVRETQYF.

Only a few counts were recorded for this clonotype. The rearrangement links TRBV12-3 or TRBV12-4 to TRBJ1-5; possibly TRBD1 for D (5 bases). The ends were cut back, 3 bases at V and 6 bases at J, with 12 bases in the middle. The CDR3 is made up of 14 amino acids. The CDR3 spells CASSFILGGQPQHF. The CDR3 DNA is TGTGCCAGCAGTTTCATCCTCGGGGGTCAGCCCCAGCATTTT.

V gene TRBV28 combines with J gene TRBJ2-7; D is uncertain. Trimming removed 3 bases at V and 3 bases at J, with 18 bases between. CDR3 length equals 16 residues. Germline CDR1 and CDR2: MDHEN and SYDVKM. CDR3 loop: CASSFSAGRRYYEQYV. CDR3 DNA: TGTGCCAGCAGTTTTAGTGCCGGACGTAGGTACTACGAGCAGTACGTC.

This clonotype has a handful of counts. This sequence joins TRBV6-2 or TRBV6-3 and TRBJ1-5, with TRBD1 matching over 11 bases. From germline, CDR1 is MNHEY and CDR2 SVGEGT. The CDR3 has 16 residues. The ends lost 7 bases at V and 3 bases at J; junction bases unmatched: 8. CDR3 in DNA: TGTGCCAGCAACCCACCGGGACAGGGGGACAATCAGCCCCAGCATTTT. The encoded protein is CASNPPGQGDNQPQHF.

The chain uses TRBV9 and TRBJ1-2; D not resolved. CDR1 and CDR2 (germline): SGDLS, YYNGEE. The V gene lost 3 bases and the J gene lost 1 base, with 4 bases spanning the gap. This CDR3 is 12 amino acids long. CDR3 coding DNA: TGTGCCAGCAGCGAAATTAACTATGGCTACACCTTC. Translated, it gives CASSEINYGYTF.

The chain carries TRBV7-2 and TRBJ2-7; D could derive from TRBD1 or TRBD2 (5 bases each). V was pared by 2 bases and J by 5 bases, with 10 bases between. The CDR3 sequence is 13 residues long. The germline gives CDR1 SGHTA, CDR2 FQGNSA. The CDR3 is CASSLSPGHEQYF. Written as DNA, the CDR3 is TGTGCCAGCAGCTTAAGCCCGGGGCACGAGCAGTACTTC. Filled out from reference TRBV7-2 and TRBJ2-7, the complete variable domain reads GAGVSQSPSNKVTEKGKDVELRCDPISGHTALYWYRQSLGQGLEFLIYFQGNSAPDKSGLPSDRFSAERTGGSVSTLTIQRTQQEDSAVYLCASSLSPGHEQYFGPGTRLTVT.

The chain employs TRBV11-3 and TRBJ2-3, with D perhaps matching TRBD1 or TRBD2 (6 bases each). Germline V gene data show CDR1 as SGHNT and CDR2 as YENEEA. The V and J ends lost 1 base and 3 bases respectively, with 14 bases between them. The CDR3 has 16 amino acids. The CDR3 reads CASSLGGAPGTDTQYF. The DNA of the CDR3 is TGTGCCAGCAGCTTAGGGGGGGCCCCCGGGACAGATACGCAGTATTTT.

The chain has TRBV7-2 and TRBJ1-2; D is unresolved. V was cut by 5 bases and J by 8 bases, with 36 bases left in between. In germline, CDR1 is SGHTA, CDR2 FQGNSA. CDR3 length equals 20 residues. CDR3 nucleotide sequence: TGTGCCAGCAGCCCTCATTCCCCTAAAAGCTCGGCAGTCTCCCCTAGAGGCTACACCTTC. Translation: CASSPHSPKSSAVSPRGYTF.

This clonotype appeared many times. The chain is built from TRBV28 and TRBJ2-6; a weak D match, TRBD1 (6 bases). Trimming pared 3 bases from V and 3 bases from J, leaving 9 bases between. CDR1 MDHEN and CDR2 SYDVKM come from the germline V gene. The CDR3 covers 15 residues. CDR3 loop: CASSLQGSGANVLTF. Here the CDR3 DNA reads TGTGCCAGCAGTTTGCAGGGGAGTGGGGCCAACGTCCTGACTTTC.

This clonotype occurred a few times. This chain joins TRBV19 and TRBJ1-5, with 7 positions matching TRBD1. Germline trimming cut 4 bases from V and 9 bases from J; bases unmatched to any gene: 9. The V gene's germline CDR1 is LNHDA and CDR2 SQIVND (reference sequence). The CDR3 consists of 14 residues. This CDR3 reads CASSTGTAKGPQHF. The CDR3 DNA is TGTGCCAGTAGTACCGGGACAGCCAAGGGGCCCCAGCATTTT.

Many counts were recorded for this clonotype. This rearrangement joins TRBV5-1 to TRBJ1-3; D gene unclear. Germline CDR1 and CDR2: SGHRS and YFSETQ. V shed 0 bases and J shed 0 bases, with 7 bases lying between them. The CDR3 loop spans 15 amino acids. The CDR3 region has the DNA TGCGCCAGCAGCTTGGTAGGAGGCTCTGGAAACACCATATATTTT. This translates into CASSLVGGSGNTIYF.

The chain couples TRBV10-2 to TRBJ2-7, with TRBD2 identical over 9 bases. Losses at the gene ends were 9 bases for V and 1 base for J; bases not matched to a gene: 4. The CDR3 consists of 13 residues. Germline V gene data show CDR1 as WSHSY and CDR2 as SAAADI. This CDR3 reads CASISGGSYEQYF. The CDR3 bases are TGCGCCAGTATTAGCGGGGGTTCCTACGAGCAGTACTTC.

This chain links TRBV5-1 with TRBJ2-7; maybe TRBD2 (5 bases). V was trimmed by 7 bases and J by 3 bases, leaving 14 bases between them. CDR3 length equals 13 residues. Germline V lookup: CDR1 SGHRS, CDR2 YFSETQ. The CDR3 loop is CASAPPGSYEQYF. The CDR3 bases are TGCGCCAGCGCTCCTCCGGGAAGCTACGAGCAGTACTTC.

The table lists this clonotype with many counts. The J gene is TRBJ1-5, the V gene TRBV6-2 or TRBV6-3; D is unresolved. With 0 bases removed from V and 7 bases from J, the gap between germline ends came to 4 bases. Germline assignment: CDR1 MNHEY and CDR2 SVGEGT. This CDR3 is built from 12 residues. The DNA for the CDR3 is TGTGCCAGCAGTTACTCGAAACAGCCCCAGCATTTT. This sequence encodes CASSYSKQPQHF.

The chain uses TRBV7-2 and TRBJ1-5; 7 bases agree with TRBD1. CDR1 SGHTA and CDR2 FQGNSA come from the germline V gene. The ends lost 3 bases at V and 4 bases at J; junction bases unmatched: 6. The CDR3 length is 15 residues. DNA of the CDR3: TGTGCCAGCAGCTTTGCAGGGGGAACGAATCAGCCCCAGCATTTT. Protein sequence: CASSFAGGTNQPQHF.

This clonotype was picked up a small number of times. The J gene is TRBJ2-3, the V gene TRBV29-1; D gene ambiguous. The CDR3 extends over 11 amino acids. Germline V gives CDR1 SQVTM, CDR2 ANQGSEA. V was trimmed by 7 bases and J by 2 bases, leaving 7 bases between them. CDR3 in DNA: TGCAGCGCTGCCGTCACAGATACGCAGTATTTT. Residues: CSAAVTDTQYF.

The rearrangement joins TRBV20-1 to TRBJ1-2; D is unclear. Trimming left V 0 bases short and J 0 bases short, with 11 bases between. Germline lookup yields CDR1 DFQATT and CDR2 SNEGSKA (reference sequence). The CDR3 loop spans 15 amino acids. The CDR3 loop is CSARDRGEPNYGYTF. The CDR3 coding sequence is TGCAGTGCTAGAGATCGGGGAGAACCTAACTATGGCTACACCTTC.

Of note for this clonotype: The junction and the germline gene differ at one end; a read error may be behind it. The J gene is TRBJ1-1, the V gene TRBV7-9; D unclear. The CDR3 is 11 amino acids. CDR1 SEHNR and CDR2 FQNEAQ come from the germline V gene (reference sequence). Written as DNA, the CDR3 is TGTGCAAGCATCAGGAACCCTGAAGCTTTCTTT. Its translation: CASIRNPEAFF.

This chain uses TRBV5-1 with TRBJ2-7; TRBD2 aligns across 9 bases. From germline, CDR1 is SGHRS and CDR2 YFSETQ. The trim removed 0 bases at V and 4 bases at J, leaving 2 bases unmatched. The CDR3 has 14 amino acids. The CDR3, as DNA: TGCGCCAGCAGCTTGGGGACTAGCGAGTACGAGCAGTACTTC. Its translation is CASSLGTSEYEQYF.

The table lists this clonotype with a few counts. This rearrangement joins TRBV7-2 to TRBJ1-5; D gene ambiguous. V gave up 5 bases and J gave up 5 bases, with 16 bases separating them. CDR3 size: 15 residues. Germline V CDR1 and CDR2: SGHTA, FQGNSA. CDR3 coding DNA: TGTGCCAGCAGCGCAGTTGGCTGGGAGGATCAGCCCCAGCATTTT. This translates into CASSAVGWEDQPQHF.

This clonotype was counted a single time. The CDR3 protein is CASSEGILIQETQYF. Here the CDR3 DNA reads TGTGCCAGCAGTGAAGGTATTCTCATCCAAGAGACCCAGTACTTC. The chain combines TRBV6-1 with TRBJ2-5; D ambiguous. CDR3 size: 15 residues. Germline CDR1 is MNHNS and CDR2 is SASEGT. V lost 1 base, J lost 1 base, and 10 bases lay in between.

This clonotype was detected a few times. The chain is built from TRBV20-1 and TRBJ1-5; D unresolved. The CDR3 consists of 14 residues. Trimming left V 6 bases short and J 2 bases short, with 14 bases between. Germline CDR1 and CDR2: DFQATT and SNEGSKA (reference sequence). This chain's CDR3 is CSAPAYGGNQPQHF. CDR3 bases: TGCAGTGCCCCGGCCTACGGAGGCAATCAGCCCCAGCATTTT.

This clonotype was detected only a few times. J is TRBJ2-1 and V is TRBV11-3; TRBD1 matches 7 bases. Trimming removed 5 bases from V and 7 bases from J; junction bases left unmatched: 8. The CDR3 spans 14 residues. Germline assignment: CDR1 SGHNT and CDR2 YENEEA. The CDR3 DNA reads as TGTGCCAGCAGCAGGGGGCGATGGGGTAATGAGCAGTTCTTC. This sequence encodes CASSRGRWGNEQFF.

V usage is TRBV19 and J usage is TRBJ1-2; 8 nucleotides align to TRBD1. CDR3 length: 15 residues. CDR1 is LNHDA, CDR2 SQIVND, per germline (reference sequence). Trimming at V came to 3 bases and at J to 4 bases, leaving 7 bases not matched to a gene. In DNA, the CDR3 is TGTGCCAGTAGTATCTGGGACAGGCCTGCCTATGGCTACACCTTC. Translated: CASSIWDRPAYGYTF.

As regards this clonotype: Since a much larger clone is just one base distant, this may be a read error. V and J are TRBV6-4 and TRBJ1-2, with D possibly being TRBD1 (5 bases). This CDR3 spans 13 amino acids. V was cut by 5 bases and J by 0 bases, with 7 bases left in between. Germline CDR1 reads MRHNA; CDR2 reads SNTAGT. The DNA of the CDR3 is TGTGCCAGCAGTTCGGGGGCTAACTATGGCTACACCTTC. This codes for CASSSGANYGYTF.